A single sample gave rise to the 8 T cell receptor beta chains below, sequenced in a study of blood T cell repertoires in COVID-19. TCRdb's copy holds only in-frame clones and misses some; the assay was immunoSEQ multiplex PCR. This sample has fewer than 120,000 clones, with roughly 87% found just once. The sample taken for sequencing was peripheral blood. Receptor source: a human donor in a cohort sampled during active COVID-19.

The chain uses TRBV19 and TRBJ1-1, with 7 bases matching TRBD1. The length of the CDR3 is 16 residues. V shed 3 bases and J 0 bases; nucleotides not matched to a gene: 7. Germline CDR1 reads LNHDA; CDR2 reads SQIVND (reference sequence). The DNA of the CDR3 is TGTGCCAGTAGTATGCGACAGGGTAGTATGAACACTGAAGCTTTCTTT. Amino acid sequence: CASSMRQGSMNTEAFF.

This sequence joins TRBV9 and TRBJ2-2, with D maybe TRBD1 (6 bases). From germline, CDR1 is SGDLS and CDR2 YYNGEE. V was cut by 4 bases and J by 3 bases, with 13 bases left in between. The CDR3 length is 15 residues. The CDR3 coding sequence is TGTGCCAGCAGCCCACTGGCAGGGGACACCGGGGAGCTGTTTTTT. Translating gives CASSPLAGDTGELFF.

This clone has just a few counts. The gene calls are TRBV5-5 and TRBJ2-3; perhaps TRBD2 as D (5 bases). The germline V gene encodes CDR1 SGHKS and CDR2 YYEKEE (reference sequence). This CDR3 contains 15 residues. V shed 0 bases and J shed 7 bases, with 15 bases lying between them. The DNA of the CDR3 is TGTGCCAGCAGCTTGGACGCCGCGGAGGCATATACGCAGTATTTT. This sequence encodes CASSLDAAEAYTQYF.

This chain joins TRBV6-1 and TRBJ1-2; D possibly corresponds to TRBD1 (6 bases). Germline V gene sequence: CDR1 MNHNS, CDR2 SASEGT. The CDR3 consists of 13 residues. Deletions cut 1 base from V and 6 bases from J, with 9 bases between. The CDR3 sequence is CASSEGTVDGYTF. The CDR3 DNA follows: TGTGCCAGCAGTGAAGGGACAGTAGATGGCTACACCTTC.

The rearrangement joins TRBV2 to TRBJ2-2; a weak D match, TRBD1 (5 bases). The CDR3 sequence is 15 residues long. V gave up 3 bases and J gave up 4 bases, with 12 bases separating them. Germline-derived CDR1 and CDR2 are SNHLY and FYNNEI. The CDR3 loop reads CASSEAGLITGELFF. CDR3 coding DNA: TGTGCCAGCAGTGAGGCAGGGTTAATCACCGGGGAGCTGTTTTTT.

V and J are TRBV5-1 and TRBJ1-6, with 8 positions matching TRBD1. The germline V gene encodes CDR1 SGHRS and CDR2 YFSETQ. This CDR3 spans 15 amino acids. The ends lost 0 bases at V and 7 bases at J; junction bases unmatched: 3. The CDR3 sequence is CASSLEDRANSPLHF. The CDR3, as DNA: TGCGCCAGCAGCTTGGAGGACAGGGCGAATTCACCCCTCCACTTT. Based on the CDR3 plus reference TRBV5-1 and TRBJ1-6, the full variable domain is KAGVTQTPRYLIKTRGQQVTLSCSPISGHRSVSWYQQTPGQGLQFLFEYFSETQRNKGNFPGRFSGRQFSNSRSEMNVSTLELGDSALYLCASSLEDRANSPLHFGNGTRLTVT.

The CDR3 region has the DNA TGCGCCAGCAGCCAAGGGCTGATATATTCTGGGGCCAACGTCCTGACTTTC. Its protein product is CASSQGLIYSGANVLTF. The rearrangement links TRBV4-1 to TRBJ2-6; D gene ambiguous. Germline CDR1 MGHRA, CDR2 YSYEKL. V was clipped by 1 base and J by 1 base, with 11 bases between them. The CDR3 loop spans 17 amino acids.

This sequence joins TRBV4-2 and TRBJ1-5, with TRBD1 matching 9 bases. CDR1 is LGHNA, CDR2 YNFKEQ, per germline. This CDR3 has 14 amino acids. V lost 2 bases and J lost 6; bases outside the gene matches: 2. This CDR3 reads CASSQSQGAQPQHF. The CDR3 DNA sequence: TGTGCCAGCAGCCAATCACAGGGGGCTCAGCCCCAGCATTTT.